This entry concerns a single T cell receptor (beta chain). The antigen is unknown. Germline V lookup: CDR1 MNHNY, CDR2 SVGAGI (reference sequence). V shed 5 bases and J 4 bases; nucleotides not matched to a gene: 1. The CDR3 covers 13 residues. The isolated RNA, all of it, was reverse transcribed, so expressed TCRB transcripts were what got sequenced. Naive, central memory and regulatory T cell samples averaged around 3.5 million immunoSEQ reads each. The repertoire was sequenced with immunoSEQ multiplex PCR; TCRdb's copy has only in-frame clones and lacks some. The table records under 450,000 clones, roughly 13% of them present only once. This record comes from a study of beta chain features in type 1 diabetes. Overall study findings and caveats: More deletions and fewer insertions at VDJ junctions were seen in type 1 diabetes patients. In every one of the four CD4+ subsets, TCRB CDR3s were moderately but significantly shorter in Type 1 diabetes patients.

The material sequenced was naive CD4+ T cells from blood. This chain uses TRBV6-6 with TRBJ1-1, with 10 bases identical to TRBD1. This clonotype was obtained from a man aged 25 to 40 in good health. CDR3 loop: CASSRTGGTEAFF. The CDR3 nucleotides read TGTGCCAGCAGTCGGACAGGGGGCACTGAAGCTTTCTTT.